This T cell receptor beta chain originates from a study of control samples from healthy donors and cancer patients. CDR1 and CDR2 (germline): LNHDA, SQIVND (reference sequence). The V gene lost 7 bases and the J gene lost 5 bases, with 20 bases spanning the gap. The CDR3 contains 15 residues. Data came from immunoSEQ multiplex PCR; TCRdb stores just in-frame clones and leaves some out. The data hold about 180,000 clones, with about 91% observed a single time. The specimen was blood. This chain joins TRBV19 and TRBJ2-5; D assignment may be TRBD1 or TRBD2 (6 bases each). The TCR was taken from a woman in her forties in good health. The CDR3 protein is CASTPGQRVWETQYF. CDR3 coding DNA: TGTGCCAGTACTCCCGGACAGCGGGTTTGGGAGACCCAGTACTTC.